The rows below give T cell receptor beta chains drawn from one sample of a study of beta chain features in type 1 diabetes. Profiled with immunoSEQ multiplex PCR; TCRdb holds only in-frame clones, not every one. Altogether 160,000 or so clones are present, 9% to 10% being singletons, with the ten largest covering roughly 0.7%. Source material: central memory CD4+ T cells from blood. These receptors came from a woman in her twenties or thirties with type 1 diabetes. CDR3s include the opening cysteine and the closing phenylalanine or tryptophan. Fields, in order: J gene, D gene, clone size, V gene, CDR3 DNA, CDR3 protein. A D gene is named only where the DNA matches it firmly. The size entry is marked missing in some rows and otherwise reads once, few, many or a size class.

>TRBJ1-5|NA|few|TRBV18
TGTGCCAGCCAAACAGGGAATCAGCCCCAGCATTTT
CASQTGNQPQHF
>TRBJ2-7|NA|NA|TRBV5-4
TGTGCCAGCAGCCACCAGACACCGTATAAGCAGTACTTC
CASSHQTPYKQYF
>TRBJ2-7|NA|NA|TRBV19
TGTGCCAGTCGGTCTAACGGAGGTAACGAGCAGTACTTC
CASRSNGGNEQYF
>TRBJ2-2|NA|few|TRBV29-1
TGCAGCGTTGGCGGGTCCCACGGGGAGCTGTTTTTT
CSVGGSHGELFF
>TRBJ2-3|NA|few|TRBV2
TGTGCCAGCAGTGGTGCTGGGGGAGGATCAGATACGCAGTATTTT
CASSGAGGGSDTQYF
>TRBJ1-5|NA|NA|TRBV28
TGTGCCAGCAGTTTGGGAGGAATGGGGAGCAATCAGCCCCAGCATTTT
CASSLGGMGSNQPQHF
>TRBJ2-3|NA|NA|TRBV13
TGTGCCAGCAATTCTTATTCTTCAGGGGGGAGCACAGATACGCAGTATTTT
CASNSYSSGGSTDTQYF
>TRBJ1-1|TRBD1|few|TRBV5-4
TGTGCCAGCAGCGGCTGGGACAGATTGAACACTGAAGCTTTCTTT
CASSGWDRLNTEAFF
>TRBJ1-4|NA|NA|TRBV29-1
TGCAGCGTTGAAGCGGGGTTTACTAATGAAAAACTGTTTTTT
CSVEAGFTNEKLFF
>TRBJ2-7|NA|few|TRBV6-6
TGTGCCAGCAGCCGCTTAACAGGGCTAACTTCCTACGAGCAGTACTTC
CASSRLTGLTSYEQYF
>TRBJ2-1|TRBD2|NA|TRBV4-2
TGTGCCAGCAGCCCAGAGCGGGGGGACTCCTACAATGAGCAGTTCTTC
CASSPERGDSYNEQFF
>TRBJ1-2|TRBD1|NA|TRBV18
TGTGCCAGCTCACCCGAGACAGGGGGCATCTATGGCTACACCTTC
CASSPETGGIYGYTF
>TRBJ2-1|NA|few|TRBV5-4
TGTGCCAGCAGCTCACTAGGCGCTAGCTCCTACAATGAGCAGTTCTTC
CASSSLGASSYNEQFF
>TRBJ2-7|TRBD2|many|TRBV28
TGTGCCAGCAGGATAGCGGGGTCCTACGAGCAGTACTTC
CASRIAGSYEQYF
>TRBJ1-6|NA|few|TRBV2
TGTGCCAGCATGCGAGAAAGAACCTATAATTCACCCCTCCACTTT
CASMRERTYNSPLHF
>TRBJ2-7|NA|NA|TRBV29-1
TGCAGCGCTGGGGGCGGGAGAAGTCCGGGGTACGAGCAGTACTTC
CSAGGGRSPGYEQYF
>TRBJ1-1|TRBD1|NA|TRBV7-8
TGTGCCAGCGGAAACTACCGGGACAGGGGAGCTTTCTTT
CASGNYRDRGAFF
>TRBJ1-5|NA|NA|TRBV2
TGTGCCAGCAGTACCGAGTCCAATCAGCCCCAGCATTTT
CASSTESNQPQHF
>TRBJ2-1|NA|NA|TRBV7-3
TGTGCCAGCAGCCCACAAACGGGGGTCAGGAATGAGCAGTTCTTC
CASSPQTGVRNEQFF
>TRBJ2-1|NA|NA|TRBV6-5
TGTGCCAGCAGCGTAGATAATGAGCAGTTCTTC
CASSVDNEQFF
>TRBJ2-5|TRBD2|few|TRBV6-6
TGTGCCAGCAGTTTCCCGACTAGCGGGGACCAAGAGACCCAGTACTTC
CASSFPTSGDQETQYF
>TRBJ2-1|NA|NA|TRBV18
TGTGCCAGCTCACCGACAGGATTTGGGCAGTTCTTC
CASSPTGFGQFF
>TRBJ2-3|NA|NA|TRBV6-5
TGTGCCAGCAGACCAGGGACTGGCACAGATACGCAGTATTTT
CASRPGTGTDTQYF
>TRBJ2-7|NA|NA|TRBV28
TGTGCCAGCAGTTTATCAGGGCTACTGGGCCACGAGCAGTACTTC
CASSLSGLLGHEQYF
>TRBJ2-7|TRBD2|NA|TRBV4-1
TGCGCCAGCAGCCAAGACACTAGCGGGTATCTCTACGAGCAGTACTTC
CASSQDTSGYLYEQYF
>TRBJ1-1|TRBD1|few|TRBV19
TGTGCCAGTAACCCAGACAGGGGCGTCTTAAACACTGAAGCTTTCTTT
CASNPDRGVLNTEAFF
>TRBJ1-2|TRBD1|few|TRBV18
TGTGCCACCGAAAGGGACAGGATCTATGGCTACACCTTC
CATERDRIYGYTF
>TRBJ2-1|NA|NA|TRBV6-4
TGTGCCAGCAGTAGCTCGCTAAACAATGAGCAGTTCTTC
CASSSSLNNEQFF
>TRBJ2-3|TRBD2|few|TRBV6-5
TGTGCCTCCCGGGGGGAGGGAAACACAGATACGCAGTATTTT
CASRGEGNTDTQYF
>TRBJ1-1|TRBD1|few|TRBV5-6
TGTGCCAGCAGCTCCGGGACAGGGTTTGGGAACACTGAAGCTTTCTTT
CASSSGTGFGNTEAFF
>TRBJ1-4|NA|few|TRBV15
TGTGCCACCAGTAGCCATTCAACTAATGAAAAACTGTTTTTT
CATSSHSTNEKLFF
>TRBJ1-1|NA|NA|TRBV2
TGTGCCAGCATACGCGACCGGGACACTGAAGCTTTCTTT
CASIRDRDTEAFF
>TRBJ2-7|NA|NA|TRBV18
TGTGCCAGCTCACCGACGCCGCGCAGGGCCACGACGTACGAGCAGTACTTC
CASSPTPRRATTYEQYF
>TRBJ1-4|NA|NA|TRBV5-1
TGCGCCAGCAGCTTGGCGGCAGGGGACGAAAAACTGTTTTTT
CASSLAAGDEKLFF
>TRBJ2-5|NA|NA|TRBV2
TGTGCCAGCACGGGGGTTGGGGAGACCCAGTACTTC
CASTGVGETQYF
>TRBJ1-2|TRBD1|NA|TRBV7-2
TGTGCCAGCAGCTTAGTTCGAGACAGGGGACCTCCTAACTATGGCTACACCTTC
CASSLVRDRGPPNYGYTF
>TRBJ2-2|NA|NA|TRBV7-9
TGTGCCAGCAGCTTTAGACAGCTAAACACCGGGGAGCTGTTTTTT
CASSFRQLNTGELFF
>TRBJ1-5|NA|few|TRBV6-5
TGTGCCAGCAGGTACTCCGCTTCGGGGCCCCAGCATTTT
CASRYSASGPQHF
>TRBJ2-6|NA|NA|TRBV7-3
TGTGCCAGCAGCTTAACCGGGAAGGCTGGGGCCAACGTCCTGACTTTC
CASSLTGKAGANVLTF